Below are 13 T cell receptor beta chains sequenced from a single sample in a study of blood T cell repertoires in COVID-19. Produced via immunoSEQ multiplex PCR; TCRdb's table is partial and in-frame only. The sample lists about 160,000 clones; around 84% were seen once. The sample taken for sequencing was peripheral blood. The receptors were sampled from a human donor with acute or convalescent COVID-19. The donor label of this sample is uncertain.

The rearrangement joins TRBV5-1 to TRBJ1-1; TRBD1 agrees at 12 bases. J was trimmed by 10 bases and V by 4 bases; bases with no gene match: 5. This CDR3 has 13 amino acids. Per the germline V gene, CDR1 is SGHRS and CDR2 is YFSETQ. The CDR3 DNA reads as TGCGCCAGCAGCCCCCGGGACAGGGGGCTAGCTTTCTTT. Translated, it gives CASSPRDRGLAFF. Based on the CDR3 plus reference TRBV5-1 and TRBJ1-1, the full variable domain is KAGVTQTPRYLIKTRGQQVTLSCSPISGHRSVSWYQQTPGQGLQFLFEYFSETQRNKGNFPGRFSGRQFSNSRSEMNVSTLELGDSALYLCASSPRDRGLAFFGQGTRLTVV.

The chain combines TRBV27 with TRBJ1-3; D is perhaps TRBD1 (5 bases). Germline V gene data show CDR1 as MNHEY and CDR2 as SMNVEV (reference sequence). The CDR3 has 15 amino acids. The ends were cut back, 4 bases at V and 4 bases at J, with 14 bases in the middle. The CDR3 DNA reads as TGTGCCAGCAGTTCGGGGGGATTGGGGGGAAACACCATATATTTT. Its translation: CASSSGGLGGNTIYF.

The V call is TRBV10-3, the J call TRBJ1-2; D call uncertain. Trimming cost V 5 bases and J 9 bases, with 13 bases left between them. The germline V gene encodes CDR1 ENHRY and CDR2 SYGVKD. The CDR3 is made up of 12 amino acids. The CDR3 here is CAISLEGERYTF. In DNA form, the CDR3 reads TGTGCCATCAGTTTGGAGGGAGAGCGCTACACCTTC.

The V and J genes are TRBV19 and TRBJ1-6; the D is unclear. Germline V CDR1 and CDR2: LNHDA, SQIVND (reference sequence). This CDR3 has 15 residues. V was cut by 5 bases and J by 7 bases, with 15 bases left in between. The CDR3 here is CASSVALFGNSPLHF. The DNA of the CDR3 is TGTGCCAGTAGTGTAGCTTTATTCGGGAATTCACCCCTCCACTTT.

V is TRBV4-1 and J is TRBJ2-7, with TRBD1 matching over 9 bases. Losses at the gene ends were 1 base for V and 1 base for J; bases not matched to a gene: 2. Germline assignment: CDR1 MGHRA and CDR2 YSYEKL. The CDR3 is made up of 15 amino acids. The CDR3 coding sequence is TGCGCCAGCAGCCAAGGGACAGGGGTTTCCTACGAGCAGTACTTC. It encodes CASSQGTGVSYEQYF.

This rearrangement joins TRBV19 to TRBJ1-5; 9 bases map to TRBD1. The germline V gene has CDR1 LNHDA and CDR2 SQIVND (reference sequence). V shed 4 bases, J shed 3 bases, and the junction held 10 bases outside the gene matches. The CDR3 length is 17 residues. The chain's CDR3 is CASSTTGGQGNNQPQHF. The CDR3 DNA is TGTGCCAGTAGTACAACTGGGGGACAGGGAAACAATCAGCCCCAGCATTTT.

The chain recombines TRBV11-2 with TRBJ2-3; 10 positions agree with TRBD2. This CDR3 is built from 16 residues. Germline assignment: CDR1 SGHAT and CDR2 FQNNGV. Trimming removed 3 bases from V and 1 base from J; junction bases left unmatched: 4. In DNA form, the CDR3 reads TGTGCCAGCAGCTTCCTCACTAGCGGGGGCACAGATACGCAGTATTTT. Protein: CASSFLTSGGTDTQYF.

CDR3 sequence reads: CSASRAYGYTF. The CDR3 DNA follows: TGCAGTGCTTCCCGAGCCTATGGCTACACCTTC. This sequence joins TRBV20-1 and TRBJ1-2; no firm D call. The germline V and J ends were trimmed by 5 bases and 4 bases, with 8 bases remaining between them. There are 11 residues in the CDR3. Germline V gene sequence: CDR1 DFQATT, CDR2 SNEGSKA (reference sequence).

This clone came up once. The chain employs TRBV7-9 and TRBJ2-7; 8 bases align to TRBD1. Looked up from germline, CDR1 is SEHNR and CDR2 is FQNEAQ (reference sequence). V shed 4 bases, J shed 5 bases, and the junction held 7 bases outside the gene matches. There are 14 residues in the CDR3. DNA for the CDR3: TGTGCCAGCAGCTCTCAGGGGGCGTCGGACGAGCAGTACTTC. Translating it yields CASSSQGASDEQYF.

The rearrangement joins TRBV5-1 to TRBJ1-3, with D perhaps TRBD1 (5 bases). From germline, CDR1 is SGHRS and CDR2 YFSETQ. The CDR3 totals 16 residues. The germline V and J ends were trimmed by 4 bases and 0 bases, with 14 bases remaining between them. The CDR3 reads CASSQSGLNSGNTIYF. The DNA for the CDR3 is TGCGCCAGCAGCCAATCGGGACTGAACTCTGGAAACACCATATATTTT.

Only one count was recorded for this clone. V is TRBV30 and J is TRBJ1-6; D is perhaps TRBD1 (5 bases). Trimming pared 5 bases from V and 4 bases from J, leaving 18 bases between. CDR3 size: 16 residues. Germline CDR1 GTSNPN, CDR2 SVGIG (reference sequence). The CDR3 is CAWAGNLDSYNSPLHF. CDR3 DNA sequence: TGTGCCTGGGCAGGGAACCTAGACTCGTATAATTCACCCCTCCACTTT.

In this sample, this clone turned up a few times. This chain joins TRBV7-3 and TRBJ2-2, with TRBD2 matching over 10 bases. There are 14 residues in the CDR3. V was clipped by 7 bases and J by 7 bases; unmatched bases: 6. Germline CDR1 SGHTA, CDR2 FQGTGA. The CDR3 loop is CASTVAGGSGELFF. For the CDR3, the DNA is TGTGCCAGCACCGTAGCGGGGGGCAGCGGGGAGCTGTTTTTT.

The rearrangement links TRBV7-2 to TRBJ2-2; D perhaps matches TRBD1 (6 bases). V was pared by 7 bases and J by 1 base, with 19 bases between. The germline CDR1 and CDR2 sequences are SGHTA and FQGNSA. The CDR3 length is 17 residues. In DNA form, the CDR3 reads TGTGCCAGCACCACCTTTGGGGGCAATATGAACACCGGGGAGCTGTTTTTT. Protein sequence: CASTTFGGNMNTGELFF.